The 27 T cell receptor beta chains below were found in one sample sequenced in a study of cytomegalovirus exposure and HLA in healthy donors. PCR used 60 Vbeta primers and 13 Jbeta primers. The method was immunoSEQ multiplex PCR; TCRdb's version includes in-frame clones alone and lacks a portion of them. In the table there are roughly 150,000 clones, 80% of which are singletons. The material sequenced was PBMCs. Every receptor here comes from a man aged 18 to 30 in good health and CMV-seropositive.

The chain recombines TRBV6-1 with TRBJ1-1, with D hard to call. This CDR3 contains 13 residues. Trimming left V 4 bases short and J 1 base short, with 7 bases between. CDR1 MNHNS and CDR2 SASEGT come from the germline V gene. CDR3 bases: TGTGCCAGCAGTGCACAGAAGAACACTGAAGCTTTCTTT. It is translated as CASSAQKNTEAFF.

The rearrangement joins TRBV5-1 to TRBJ2-3, with 7 positions matching TRBD2. The germline V gene has CDR1 SGHRS and CDR2 YFSETQ. The CDR3 sequence is 19 residues long. With V trimmed by 9 bases and J by 0 bases, 22 bases remained unmatched. CDR3 loop: CATQPSAPRREWSTDTQYF. The CDR3 DNA is TGCGCCACCCAGCCCTCTGCTCCCAGGCGGGAGTGGAGCACAGATACGCAGTATTTT.

J is TRBJ2-2 and V is TRBV11-2, with 8 bases identical to TRBD1. The CDR3 length is 13 residues. V was pared by 6 bases and J by 6 bases, with 3 bases of the junction left unmatched. CDR1 is SGHAT, CDR2 FQNNGV, per germline. Written as DNA, the CDR3 is TGTGCCAGCAGTCCACAGGGGGCCGGGGAGCTGTTTTTT. Translated, it gives CASSPQGAGELFF.

This clone came up a few times. The gene calls are TRBV4-1 and TRBJ2-1, with 7 bases lining up with TRBD2. The trim removed 0 bases at V and 2 bases at J, leaving 7 bases unmatched. The V gene's germline CDR1 is MGHRA and CDR2 YSYEKL. There are 17 residues in the CDR3. This CDR3 is CASSQEAGRKPYNEQFF. The DNA for the CDR3 is TGCGCCAGCAGCCAAGAAGCGGGACGGAAGCCCTACAATGAGCAGTTCTTC.

This clone was seen only a few times. V is TRBV5-4 and J is TRBJ1-3; D remains ambiguous. V lost 3 bases, J lost 1 base, and 17 bases lay in between. The CDR3 is 17 residues long. Germline CDR1 and CDR2: SGHNT and YYREEE (reference sequence). The CDR3: CASSSPSGGISGNTIYF. In DNA, the CDR3 is TGTGCCAGCAGCTCCCCTTCGGGAGGAATTTCTGGAAACACCATATATTTT.

The rearrangement joins TRBV18 to TRBJ2-3; 7 bases align to TRBD1. Germline V gives CDR1 KGHSH, CDR2 LQKENI. This CDR3 is built from 16 residues. V lost 6 bases to trimming and J lost 2 bases; unmatched junction nucleotides: 11. The CDR3 sequence: CASSPRQGEITDTQYF. CDR3 nucleotide sequence: TGTGCCAGCTCTCCTCGGCAGGGGGAGATCACAGATACGCAGTATTTT.

The chain joins TRBV4-3 to TRBJ2-1, with D maybe TRBD1 (5 bases). V was pared by 1 base and J by 4 bases, with 11 bases between. CDR1 is LGHNA, CDR2 YSLEER, per germline. The CDR3 sequence is 15 residues long. In DNA, the CDR3 is TGCGCCAGCAGCCAAGCGGCAGGGATGTACAATGAGCAGTTCTTC. Its translation: CASSQAAGMYNEQFF.

This chain uses TRBV28 with TRBJ2-5; 8 nucleotides agree with TRBD1. Trimming at V came to 5 bases and at J to 5 bases, leaving 7 bases not matched to a gene. In germline, CDR1 is MDHEN, CDR2 SYDVKM. CDR3 length equals 14 residues. The CDR3 loop reads CASSLRGRFETQYF. As DNA, the CDR3 is TGTGCCAGCAGTCTCAGGGGGCGCTTTGAGACCCAGTACTTC.

The gene calls are TRBV18 and TRBJ1-5; D perhaps matches TRBD1 (5 bases). This CDR3 contains 17 residues. V gave up 3 bases and J gave up 8 bases, with 23 bases separating them. The V gene's germline CDR1 is KGHSH and CDR2 LQKENI. This CDR3 is CASSPVRDRRGLEPQHF. The CDR3 DNA reads TGTGCCAGCTCACCCGTCCGGGACCGGAGGGGTTTAGAGCCCCAGCATTTT.

V gene TRBV6-6 combines with J gene TRBJ2-7, with D possibly being TRBD2 (6 bases). Germline-derived CDR1 and CDR2 are MNHNY and SVGAGI (reference sequence). The CDR3 covers 14 residues. The V end lost 7 bases, the J end lost 7 bases, and 20 bases lay between the germline ends. The CDR3 region has the DNA TGTGCCAGCACATCAGGAGGGGAAATAGGGGAGCAGTACTTC. Protein product: CASTSGGEIGEQYF.

CDR3 loop: CASSMTSAEDEQFF. CDR3 coding DNA: TGTGCCAGTAGTATGACTAGTGCCGAGGATGAGCAGTTCTTC. The rearrangement links TRBV19 to TRBJ2-1, with D maybe TRBD2 (6 bases). There are 14 residues in the CDR3. Germline lookup yields CDR1 LNHDA and CDR2 SQIVND (reference sequence). The V gene lost 3 bases and the J gene lost 8 bases, with 14 bases spanning the gap.

This rearrangement joins TRBV10-2 to TRBJ2-7; 10 bases align to TRBD1. Germline trimming cut 4 bases from V and 5 bases from J; bases unmatched to any gene: 8. The length of the CDR3 is 15 residues. CDR1 is WSHSY, CDR2 SAAADI, per germline. In DNA form, the CDR3 reads TGCGCCAGCAGTGGGTCCGGGACAGGGGACCACGAGCAGTACTTC. Residues: CASSGSGTGDHEQYF.

The rearrangement joins TRBV29-1 to TRBJ2-7; TRBD1 matches 9 bases. J lost 4 bases, V lost 3 bases, and 10 bases had no gene match. Germline assignment: CDR1 SQVTM and CDR2 ANQGSEA. CDR3 length: 15 amino acids. The CDR3 is CSVDLPGQGRYEQYF. The CDR3 nucleotides are TGCAGCGTTGATCTACCGGGACAGGGAAGGTACGAGCAGTACTTC.

V usage is TRBV13 and J usage is TRBJ1-1, with D unresolved. Trimming took 5 bases from V and 6 from J, leaving 19 bases between them. Germline V CDR1 and CDR2: PRHDT, FYEKMQ (reference sequence). CDR3 length: 15 residues. This chain's CDR3 is CASSAASDRRAEAFF. DNA for the CDR3: TGTGCCAGCAGCGCTGCTAGTGACCGGAGGGCTGAAGCTTTCTTT.

This sequence joins TRBV5-1 and TRBJ1-2; maybe TRBD1 (6 bases). Germline V gene lookup returns CDR1 SGHRS and CDR2 YFSETQ. There are 17 residues in the CDR3. V shed 0 bases and J shed 7 bases, with 22 bases lying between them. In nucleotides, the CDR3 is TGCGCCAGCAGCTTGGAGGTCGTTACCCGATTGACAGGTGGCTACACCTTC. Its translation: CASSLEVVTRLTGGYTF. Combining the CDR3 with reference TRBV5-1 and TRBJ1-2 gives the whole variable domain KAGVTQTPRYLIKTRGQQVTLSCSPISGHRSVSWYQQTPGQGLQFLFEYFSETQRNKGNFPGRFSGRQFSNSRSEMNVSTLELGDSALYLCASSLEVVTRLTGGYTFGSGTRLTVV.

The V and J genes are TRBV14 and TRBJ1-1, with D perhaps matching TRBD1 (5 bases). V lost 0 bases, J lost 11 bases, and 13 bases lay in between. CDR1 is SGHDN, CDR2 FVKESK, per germline. The CDR3 runs to 13 residues. CDR3 in DNA: TGTGCCAGCAGCCAAGACTTAGCGGGGCCCGCTTTCTTT. Translating it yields CASSQDLAGPAFF.

The chain has TRBV10-3 and TRBJ2-2; 9 bases are shared with TRBD1. The CDR3 sequence is 15 residues long. Germline trimming cut 8 bases from V and 4 bases from J; bases unmatched to any gene: 8. Germline assignment: CDR1 ENHRY and CDR2 SYGVKD. CDR3 sequence (DNA): TGTGCCATCGCCCGGGACAGGGTTGGCACCGGGGAGCTGTTTTTT. This encodes CAIARDRVGTGELFF.

This clone occurred a few times. The chain has TRBV6-1 and TRBJ2-3, with a tentative D call TRBD1 (6 bases). The germline CDR1 and CDR2 sequences are MNHNS and SASEGT. CDR3 length: 14 residues. The ends were cut back, 3 bases at V and 3 bases at J, with 10 bases in the middle. This CDR3 is CASSDPGVTDTQYF. The CDR3 nucleotides read TGTGCCAGCAGTGACCCAGGGGTAACAGATACGCAGTATTTT.

The chain employs TRBV5-5 and TRBJ1-3, with D perhaps matching TRBD1 (5 bases). Germline-derived CDR1 and CDR2 are SGHKS and YYEKEE (reference sequence). This CDR3 spans 14 amino acids. V lost 5 bases, J lost 3 bases, and 12 bases lay in between. The CDR3 coding sequence is TGTGCCAGCAGTGGAGACAGAGTTGGAAACACCATATATTTT. The encoded protein is CASSGDRVGNTIYF.

The genes are TRBV18 and TRBJ2-4; TRBD1 aligns across 8 bases. Germline CDR1 and CDR2: KGHSH and LQKENI. V lost 3 bases and J lost 3; bases outside the gene matches: 19. CDR3 size: 20 residues. CDR3 bases: TGTGCCAGCTCACCTACACCCCTATTTCCGGGACAGGCCGACAAAAACATTCAGTACTTC. Its translation is CASSPTPLFPGQADKNIQYF.

This sequence joins TRBV5-8 and TRBJ1-5, with TRBD1 identical over 7 bases. CDR3 length: 16 residues. Germline-derived CDR1 and CDR2 are SGHTS and YDEGEE. With V trimmed by 0 bases and J by 4 bases, 7 bases remained unmatched. CDR3 DNA: TGTGCCAGCAGCTTGGGTCTCCCAGGGGGGAATCAGCCCCAGCATTTT. This translates into CASSLGLPGGNQPQHF.

V gene TRBV13 combines with J gene TRBJ2-7; the match to TRBD2 covers 8 bases. This CDR3 spans 15 amino acids. Trimming at V came to 2 bases and at J to 3 bases, leaving 6 bases not matched to a gene. CDR1 and CDR2 from the germline V gene are PRHDT and FYEKMQ (reference sequence). CDR3 DNA sequence: TGTGCCAGCAGCTTACGGGGGGGAAAGGTCTACGAGCAGTACTTC. Translation: CASSLRGGKVYEQYF.

The chain combines TRBV27 with TRBJ2-7, with TRBD2 identical over 7 bases. The length of the CDR3 is 13 residues. The trim removed 7 bases at V and 4 bases at J, leaving 7 bases unmatched. Germline assignment: CDR1 MNHEY and CDR2 SMNVEV (reference sequence). CDR3 in amino acids: CASKSGTRYEQYF. CDR3 coding DNA: TGTGCCAGCAAAAGCGGGACCCGATACGAGCAGTACTTC.

The chain links TRBV6-1 to TRBJ2-2; perhaps TRBD2 as D (6 bases). Germline assignment: CDR1 MNHNS and CDR2 SASEGT. CDR3 length: 14 residues. With 4 bases removed from V and 3 bases from J, the gap between germline ends came to 9 bases. Written as DNA, the CDR3 is TGTGCCAGCAGTGGACTAGTTGACACCGGGGAGCTGTTTTTT. Translated: CASSGLVDTGELFF.

This clone was counted between two and nine times. The V and J genes are TRBV5-6 and TRBJ2-7; TRBD1 agrees at 9 bases. Germline V gene lookup returns CDR1 SGHDT and CDR2 YYEEEE. CDR3 length: 14 residues. V lost 6 bases to trimming and J lost 7 bases; unmatched junction nucleotides: 11. The CDR3 nucleotides are TGTGCCAGCACCTGGGGACAGGGTTTCGGAGAGCAGTACTTC. Encoded protein: CASTWGQGFGEQYF.

This chain uses TRBV5-4 with TRBJ1-1, with D tentatively TRBD1 (6 bases). From germline, CDR1 is SGHNT and CDR2 YYREEE (reference sequence). The length of the CDR3 is 12 residues. V shed 3 bases and J shed 8 bases, with 11 bases lying between them. DNA for the CDR3: TGTGCCAGCAGCTACAGGGCAGGGGAAGCTTTCTTT. As protein: CASSYRAGEAFF.

The chain employs TRBV28 and TRBJ2-7; tentatively, D is TRBD2 (6 bases). The V and J ends lost 7 bases and 4 bases respectively, with 14 bases between them. Looked up from germline, CDR1 is MDHEN and CDR2 is SYDVKM. The CDR3 length is 13 residues. CDR3 in DNA: TGTGCCAGCAAAGAGGAGGGATCGTACGAGCAGTACTTC. Its translation is CASKEEGSYEQYF.